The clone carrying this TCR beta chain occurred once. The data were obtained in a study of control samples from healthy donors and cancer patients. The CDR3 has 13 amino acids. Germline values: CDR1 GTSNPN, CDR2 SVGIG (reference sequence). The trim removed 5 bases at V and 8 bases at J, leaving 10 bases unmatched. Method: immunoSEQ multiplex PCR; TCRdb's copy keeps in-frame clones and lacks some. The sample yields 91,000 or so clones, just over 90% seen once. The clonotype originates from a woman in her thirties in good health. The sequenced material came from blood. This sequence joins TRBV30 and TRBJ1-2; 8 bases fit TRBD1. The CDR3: CAWYSGGLKGYTF. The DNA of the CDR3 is TGTGCCTGGTACTCAGGGGGCCTGAAAGGCTACACCTTC. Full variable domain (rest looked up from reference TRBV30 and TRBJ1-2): SQTIHQWPATLVQPVGSPLSLECTVEGTSNPNLYWYRQAAGRGLQLLFYSVGIGQISSEVPQNLSASRPQDRQFILSSKKLLLSDSGFYLCAWYSGGLKGYTFGSGTRLTVV.